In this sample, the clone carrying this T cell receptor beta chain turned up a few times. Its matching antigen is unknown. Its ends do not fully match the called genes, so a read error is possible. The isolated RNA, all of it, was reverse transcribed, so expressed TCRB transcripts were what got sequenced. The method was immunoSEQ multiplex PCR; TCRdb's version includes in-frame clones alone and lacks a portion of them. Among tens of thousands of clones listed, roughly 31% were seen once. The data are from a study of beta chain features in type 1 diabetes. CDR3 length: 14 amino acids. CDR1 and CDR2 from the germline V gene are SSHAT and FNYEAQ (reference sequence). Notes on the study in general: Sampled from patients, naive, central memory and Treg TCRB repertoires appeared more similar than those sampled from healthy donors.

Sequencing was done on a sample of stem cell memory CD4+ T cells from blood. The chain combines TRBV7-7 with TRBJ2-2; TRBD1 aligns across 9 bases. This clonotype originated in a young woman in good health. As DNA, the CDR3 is TGTGCTAGCAGCCCGGACAGGGGCGACGGGGAGCTGTTTTTT. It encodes CASSPDRGDGELFF.